Listed below are T cell receptor beta chains from one sample, sequenced in a study of blood T cells in healthy people across ages. TCRdb reanalysed the 5' RACE reads using MiXCR and keeps one entry per CDR3 protein. Altogether about 730,000 distinct CDR3 sequences are present, roughly 47% being singletons, with the ten largest covering roughly 19%. The specimen sequenced was blood. The receptors originated from a woman aged 55-70 years in good health. Both conserved end residues are part of each CDR3. The D gene is left open where the match is weak. Rows give clone size only sometimes, using once, few, many, or a class for an expanded clone.

>TRBD2|14|TRBJ2-4|.|TRBV12-3/TRBV12-4
CASGTRGGSNIQYF
TGTGCCAGCGGAACCCGCGGGGGGTCAAACATTCAGTACTTC
>.|14|TRBJ2-5|few|TRBV2
CASREGDYQETQYF
TGTGCCAGCAGGGAAGGTGACTACCAAGAGACCCAGTACTTC
>.|13|TRBJ2-7|.|TRBV7-2
CASSPREIGEQYF
TGTGCCAGCAGCCCCCGGGAGATCGGCGAGCAGTACTTC
>.|12|TRBJ1-2|.|TRBV29-1
CSVDESNYGYTF
TGCAGCGTTGACGAGTCTAACTATGGCTACACCTTC
>.|15|TRBJ1-5|.|TRBV6-5
CASSISRGSNQPQHF
TGTGCCAGCAGCATTTCAAGGGGTAGCAATCAGCCCCAGCATTTT
>.|16|TRBJ2-5|.|TRBV28
CASSLQAAELSKGQYF
TGTGCCAGCAGTTTACAAGCCGCGGAACTTTCAAAGGGCCAGTACTTC
>.|13|TRBJ1-1|.|TRBV12-3/TRBV12-4
CASSWVHNAEAFF
TGTGCCAGCAGTTGGGTTCACAACGCTGAAGCTTTCTTT
>TRBD1|17|TRBJ2-3|.|TRBV12-3/TRBV12-4
CASSLMGQGAAADTQYF
TGTGCCAGCAGTTTAATGGGACAGGGGGCCGCGGCAGATACGCAGTATTTT
>TRBD1|15|TRBJ2-1|.|TRBV12-3/TRBV12-4
CASRGSGTEEESQFF
TGTGCCAGCAGGGGATCCGGGACAGAGGAAGAGAGCCAGTTCTTC
>.|14|TRBJ1-2|.|TRBV30
CAWSVDMSFYGYTF
TGTGCCTGGAGTGTAGACATGTCATTCTATGGCTACACCTTC
>.|13|TRBJ1-2|.|TRBV6-5
CASRTTGSNGYTF
TGTGCCAGCAGAACCACAGGGAGCAATGGCTACACCTTC
>TRBD1|13|TRBJ2-7|few|TRBV29-1
CSVPGQGEYEQYF
TGCAGCGTCCCGGGACAGGGGGAGTACGAGCAGTACTTC
>.|18|TRBJ2-6|.|TRBV27
CASSTSHTGYLGANVLTF
TGTGCCAGCAGCACATCCCATACAGGGTACCTTGGGGCCAACGTCCTGACTTTC
>TRBD2|16|TRBJ2-5|.|TRBV6-2/TRBV6-3
CASISTIAGTGETQYF
TGTGCCAGCATCAGCACTATAGCGGGAACAGGGGAGACCCAGTACTTC
>.|13|TRBJ2-3|many|TRBV5-1
CASSLALADTQYF
TGCGCCAGCAGCTTAGCTTTGGCAGATACGCAGTATTTT
>.|13|TRBJ1-1|.|TRBV14
CASSPSIGTEAFF
TGTGCCAGCAGCCCGAGTATCGGCACTGAAGCTTTCTTT
>TRBD1|14|TRBJ1-5|few|TRBV10-3
CAISGDRADQPQHF
TGTGCCATCAGTGGAGACAGGGCGGATCAGCCCCAGCATTTT
>TRBD1|13|TRBJ1-1|.|TRBV29-1
CSVKQGMNTEAFF
TGCAGCGTTAAACAGGGGATGAACACTGAAGCTTTCTTT
>.|14|TRBJ2-3|few|TRBV7-2
CASSSSGFPDTQYF
TGTGCCAGCAGCTCATCGGGATTCCCAGATACGCAGTATTTT
>.|14|TRBJ2-7|.|TRBV6-5
CASSYQGGSYEQYF
TGTGCCAGCAGTTACCAGGGGGGATCCTACGAGCAGTACTTC
>TRBD2|14|TRBJ2-3|.|TRBV7-3
CASSSGGSPDTRYF
TGTGCCAGCAGCTCCGGCGGGAGCCCAGATACGCGGTATTTT
>.|15|TRBJ2-5|.|TRBV7-2
CASSTGRITYNEQYF
TGTGCCAGCAGCACGGGACGTATAACCTACAATGAGCAGTACTTC
>.|12|TRBJ2-7|few|TRBV24-1
CATSDLRDEQYF
TGTGCCACCAGTGATCTTAGGGATGAGCAGTACTTC
>TRBD2|16|TRBJ2-5|few|TRBV27
CASSLSRAGGQETQYF
TGTGCCAGCAGTTTATCGCGCGCGGGAGGGCAAGAGACCCAGTACTTC
>.|14|TRBJ2-7|.|TRBV6-2/TRBV6-3
CASSDLGRAYEQYF
TGTGCCAGCAGTGACCTGGGCAGGGCCTACGAGCAGTACTTC
>.|13|TRBJ2-7|.|TRBV10-3
CAIGSASSYEQYF
TGTGCCATCGGGTCGGCTAGCTCCTACGAGCAGTACTTC